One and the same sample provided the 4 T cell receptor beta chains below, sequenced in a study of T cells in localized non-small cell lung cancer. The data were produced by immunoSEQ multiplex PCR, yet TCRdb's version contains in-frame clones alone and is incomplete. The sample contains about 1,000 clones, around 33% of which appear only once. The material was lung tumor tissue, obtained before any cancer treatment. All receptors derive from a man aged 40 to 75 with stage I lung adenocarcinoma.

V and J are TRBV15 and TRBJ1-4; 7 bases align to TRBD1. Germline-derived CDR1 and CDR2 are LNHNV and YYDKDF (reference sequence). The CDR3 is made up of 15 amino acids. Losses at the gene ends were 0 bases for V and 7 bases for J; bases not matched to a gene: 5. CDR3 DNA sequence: TGTGCCACCAGCAGAGAAACAGGGGTGGGTGAAAAACTGTTTTTT. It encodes CATSRETGVGEKLFF.

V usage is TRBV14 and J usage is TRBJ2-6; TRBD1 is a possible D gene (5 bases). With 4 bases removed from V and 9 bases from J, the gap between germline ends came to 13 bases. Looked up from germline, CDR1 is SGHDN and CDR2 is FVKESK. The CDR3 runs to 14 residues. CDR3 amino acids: CASSPSRTHNVLTF. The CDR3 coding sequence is TGTGCCAGCAGCCCCTCGCGGACACACAACGTCCTGACTTTC.

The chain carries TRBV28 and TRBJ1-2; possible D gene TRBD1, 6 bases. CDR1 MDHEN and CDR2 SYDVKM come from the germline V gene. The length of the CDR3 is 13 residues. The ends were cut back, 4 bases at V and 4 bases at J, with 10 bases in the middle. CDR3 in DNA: TGTGCCAGCAGTTCCAGGGGAACCTATGGCTACACCTTC. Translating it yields CASSSRGTYGYTF.

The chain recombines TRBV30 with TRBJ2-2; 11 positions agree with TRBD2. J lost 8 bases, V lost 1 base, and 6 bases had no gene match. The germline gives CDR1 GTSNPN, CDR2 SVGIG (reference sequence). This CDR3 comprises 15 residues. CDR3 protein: CAWSGTSGREGELFF. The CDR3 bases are TGTGCCTGGAGTGGAACTAGCGGGAGAGAAGGGGAGCTGTTTTTT.